These 27 T cell receptor beta chains originate from one sample sequenced in a study of vaccination and CD4 T cells after COVID-19. As to treatment: roughly 10-day PBMC culture with coronavirus spike peptide pools or control peptides (ViraFEST assay). Cultured CD4+ T cell DNA was sequenced using the Oncomine TCR Beta short-read assay. TCRdb passed the PCR reads through MiXCR, listing each CDR3 protein once. The table lists some 13,000 distinct CDR3 sequences, about 40% of them singletons. No antigen is known for these receptors. The sample taken for sequencing was CD4+ T cells from blood, cultured in vitro. All receptors derive from a human donor who had recovered from COVID-19.

The chain uses TRBV11-3 and TRBJ2-2; D is possibly TRBD1 (5 bases). With 1 base removed from V and 1 base from J, the gap between germline ends came to 19 bases. The CDR3 has 19 residues. Germline V gene lookup returns CDR1 SGHNT and CDR2 YENEEA. In DNA form, the CDR3 reads TGTGCCAGCAGCTTAGCCCTTGGAATGGGGCCGGGGAACACCGGGGAGCTGTTTTTT. Translating gives CASSLALGMGPGNTGELFF.

The chain employs TRBV7-2 and TRBJ2-3; D perhaps matches TRBD2 (6 bases). V was shortened by 1 base and J by 4 bases, with 9 bases between the two germline ends. This CDR3 contains 14 residues. Looked up from germline, CDR1 is SGHTA and CDR2 is FQGNSA. The CDR3 DNA sequence: TGTGCCAGCAGCTTAGTTGCGGGATCAGATACGCAGTATTTT. Translating gives CASSLVAGSDTQYF.

This clonotype was found a few times. The CDR3 nucleotides read TGTGCCTGCTACAGATACACTGAAGCTTTCTTT. Translating it yields CACYRYTEAFF. The chain uses TRBV30 and TRBJ1-1, with D hard to call. Germline lookup yields CDR1 GTSNPN and CDR2 SVGIG (reference sequence). V was cut by 6 bases and J by 3 bases, with 8 bases left in between. CDR3 length equals 11 residues.

This rearrangement joins TRBV7-2 to TRBJ2-7, with TRBD1 matching 9 bases. CDR1 SGHTA and CDR2 FQGNSA come from the germline V gene. This CDR3 comprises 18 residues. J was trimmed by 6 bases and V by 5 bases; bases with no gene match: 20. The CDR3 coding sequence is TGTGCCAGCAGCCTAGTAGGGACAGGGTTTAGCGAGGCGGTCGAGCAGTACTTC. Protein sequence: CASSLVGTGFSEAVEQYF.

The V gene is TRBV11-3, the J gene TRBJ2-3, with D perhaps TRBD1 (6 bases). Deletions cut 0 bases from V and 3 bases from J, with 13 bases between. This CDR3 has 16 amino acids. Germline loops: CDR1 SGHNT, CDR2 YENEEA. This chain's CDR3 is CASSLEGGKETDTQYF. The DNA for the CDR3 is TGTGCCAGCAGCTTAGAAGGGGGTAAGGAGACAGATACGCAGTATTTT.

The V gene is TRBV3-1, the J gene TRBJ2-6; D is uncertain. Looked up from germline, CDR1 is LGHDT and CDR2 is YNNKEL (reference sequence). The CDR3 runs 16 residues. With 0 bases removed from V and 0 bases from J, the gap between germline ends came to 6 bases. CDR3 amino acids: CASSQEVGSGANVLTF. In DNA, the CDR3 is TGTGCCAGCAGCCAAGAGGTGGGCTCTGGGGCCAACGTCCTGACTTTC.

This CDR3 is CASWREPTGYGYTF. CDR3 nucleotide sequence: TGTGCCAGCTGGAGGGAGCCGACCGGGTATGGCTACACCTTC. This chain uses TRBV6-1 with TRBJ1-2; D unresolved. This CDR3 is built from 14 residues. Germline V gene lookup returns CDR1 MNHNS and CDR2 SASEGT. V was shortened by 8 bases and J by 5 bases, with 18 bases between the two germline ends.

Only a few counts were recorded for this clonotype. This chain joins TRBV19 and TRBJ2-7, with TRBD1 identical over 7 bases. In germline, CDR1 is LNHDA, CDR2 SQIVND (reference sequence). V was pared by 7 bases and J by 0 bases, with 12 bases of the junction left unmatched. The CDR3 totals 16 residues. This chain's CDR3 is CASNRSPGQNSYEQYF. CDR3 bases: TGTGCCAGTAATCGAAGTCCGGGACAGAACTCCTACGAGCAGTACTTC.

This chain joins TRBV7-2 and TRBJ2-5, with 9 bases that match TRBD2. The ends lost 4 bases at V and 5 bases at J; junction bases unmatched: 5. CDR1 and CDR2 from the germline V gene are SGHTA and FQGNSA. The CDR3 spans 14 residues. CDR3 bases: TGTGCCAGCAGCTCGGGACTAGCAGGGGAGACCCAGTACTTC. Protein product: CASSSGLAGETQYF.

The chain carries TRBV27 and TRBJ1-4; 7 bases are a match to TRBD1. Trimming took 4 bases from V and 5 from J; bases not matched to a gene: 7. Germline CDR1 MNHEY, CDR2 SMNVEV (reference sequence). The CDR3 is 15 amino acids. The CDR3 protein is CASSWGGQRNEKLFF. CDR3 DNA: TGTGCCAGCAGTTGGGGGGGACAGAGGAATGAAAAACTGTTTTTT.

This clonotype was observed a handful of times. The chain is built from TRBV7-2 and TRBJ2-5; TRBD2 matches 10 bases. Trimming removed 0 bases from V and 4 bases from J; junction bases left unmatched: 11. The CDR3 is 18 residues long. The germline V gene has CDR1 SGHTA and CDR2 FQGNSA. The CDR3 DNA sequence: TGTGCCAGCAGCTTAGCCCCCGGGGTAGCGGGGGGCGCAGAGACCCAGTACTTC. This codes for CASSLAPGVAGGAETQYF.

V and J are TRBV3-1 and TRBJ2-7; D is perhaps TRBD1 (5 bases). The CDR3 totals 15 residues. The germline V gene has CDR1 LGHDT and CDR2 YNNKEL (reference sequence). The V and J ends lost 4 bases and 2 bases respectively, with 15 bases between them. The CDR3 loop reads CASSRLGQGAYEQYF. CDR3 coding DNA: TGTGCCAGCAGCCGACTGGGGCAGGGCGCCTACGAGCAGTACTTC.

This clonotype was seen a handful of times. The chain has TRBV12-3 or TRBV12-4 and TRBJ1-6, with D possibly matching TRBD1 (6 bases). The CDR3 loop spans 14 amino acids. V lost 5 bases to trimming and J lost 7 bases, with 12 bases between them. The CDR3 bases are TGTGCCAGCAGTCACAGGGATGGAAATTCACCCCTCCACTTT. It is translated as CASSHRDGNSPLHF.

The V and J genes are TRBV9 and TRBJ1-1; 7 bases agree with TRBD1. Germline values: CDR1 SGDLS, CDR2 YYNGEE. This CDR3 is built from 14 residues. V trimming: 4 bases; J trimming: 1 base; junction bases outside the gene matches: 4. The CDR3 here is CASSPHRGNTEAFF. As DNA, the CDR3 is TGTGCCAGCAGCCCACACAGGGGGAACACTGAAGCTTTCTTT. The whole variable domain, remainder taken from reference TRBV9 and TRBJ1-1, is DSGVTQTPKHLITATGQRVTLRCSPRSGDLSVYWYQQSLDQGLQFLIQYYNGEERAKGNILERFSAQQFPDLHSELNLSSLELGDSALYFCASSPHRGNTEAFFGQGTRLTVV.

J is TRBJ1-2 and V is TRBV12-5; D uncertain. Trimming removed 0 bases from V and 3 bases from J, with 11 bases in between. Germline V gives CDR1 LGHNT, CDR2 FRNRAP. CDR3 size: 15 residues. The CDR3 spells CASGLVDWAYYGYTF. The CDR3 bases are TGTGCTAGTGGTTTGGTAGATTGGGCATACTATGGCTACACCTTC.

The V and J genes are TRBV12-3 or TRBV12-4 and TRBJ1-5; unclear D gene. The V end was cut by 1 base, the J end by 6 bases, with 7 bases between. The CDR3 spans 13 residues. CDR3 DNA sequence: TGTGCCAGCAGTTTAGACATTTCTCAGCCCCAGCATTTT. It translates to CASSLDISQPQHF.

Written as DNA, the CDR3 is TGTGCCAGCAGCCGGACTAGCGGAGAGACCCAGTACTTC. Translated: CASSRTSGETQYF. The rearrangement uses TRBV5-5 and TRBJ2-5; 10 nucleotides agree with TRBD2. V was clipped by 4 bases and J by 4 bases; unmatched bases: 1. CDR3 length: 13 residues. Germline CDR1 SGHKS, CDR2 YYEKEE (reference sequence).

The chain recombines TRBV7-2 with TRBJ2-5; D is possibly TRBD1 or TRBD2 (5 bases each). The CDR3 is 12 residues long. Germline V lookup: CDR1 SGHTA, CDR2 FQGNSA. Trimming pared 4 bases from V and 5 bases from J, leaving 8 bases between. The CDR3 loop reads CASSSRGETQYF. The CDR3 DNA sequence: TGTGCCAGCAGCTCGAGGGGTGAGACCCAGTACTTC.

The chain carries TRBV23-1 and TRBJ2-1; D ambiguous. TRBV23-1 qualifies as an ORF whose function is uncertain. The CDR3 contains 14 residues. V lost 7 bases to trimming and J lost 3 bases, with 13 bases between them. Here the CDR3 reads CASTPCVYYNEQFF. The CDR3 bases are TGCGCCAGCACCCCCTGCGTGTACTACAATGAGCAGTTCTTC.

The genes are TRBV4-3 and TRBJ1-2; D is ambiguous. CDR3 length: 16 amino acids. The V gene lost 0 bases and the J gene lost 4 bases, with 15 bases spanning the gap. In germline, CDR1 is LGHNA, CDR2 YSLEER. The CDR3 DNA follows: TGCGCCAGCAGCCAAGAAATGGGGAGGGCCGCCTATGGCTACACCTTC. Protein sequence: CASSQEMGRAAYGYTF.

This rearrangement joins TRBV19 to TRBJ1-1; D gene unclear. V lost 5 bases, J lost 2 bases, and 9 bases lay in between. The CDR3 loop spans 13 amino acids. Germline CDR1 and CDR2: LNHDA and SQIVND (reference sequence). CDR3 DNA: TGTGCCAGTAGTGGCGGGATCAACACTGAAGCTTTCTTT. Translation gives CASSGGINTEAFF. Looking up the rest from reference TRBV19 and TRBJ1-1 gives the full variable domain: DGGITQSPKYLFRKEGQNVTLSCEQNLNHDAMYWYRQDPGQGLRLIYYSQIVNDFQKGDIAEGYSVSREKKESFPLTVTSAQKNPTAFYLCASSGGINTEAFFGQGTRLTVV.

In its sample, this clonotype ranks as medium-sized. This chain links TRBV7-2 with TRBJ1-6; TRBD1 might be the D (5 bases). The CDR3 loop spans 12 amino acids. With 5 bases removed from V and 12 bases from J, the gap between germline ends came to 11 bases. The V gene's germline CDR1 is SGHTA and CDR2 FQGNSA. DNA for the CDR3: TGTGCCAGCAGCCTCCTCGGGGGACCCCTCCACTTT. It is translated as CASSLLGGPLHF.

The chain links TRBV5-4 to TRBJ2-1, with 8 bases that match TRBD2. Trimming took 0 bases from V and 3 from J; bases not matched to a gene: 5. Germline lookup yields CDR1 SGHNT and CDR2 YYREEE (reference sequence). The CDR3 covers 16 residues. In nucleotides, the CDR3 is TGTGCCAGCAGCTTGGCCAACGGGGGGGGCTACAATGAGCAGTTCTTC. Amino acid sequence: CASSLANGGGYNEQFF.

The gene calls are TRBV4-1 and TRBJ2-2; 7 bases are a match to TRBD1. This CDR3 is 17 amino acids long. Germline V lookup: CDR1 MGHRA, CDR2 YSYEKL. V gave up 1 base and J gave up 5 bases; unmatched junction bases: 10. The CDR3: CASSQVSGTAHTGELFF. In nucleotides, the CDR3 is TGCGCCAGCAGCCAAGTCAGTGGGACAGCACATACCGGGGAGCTGTTTTTT.

A single count supports this clonotype. This chain joins TRBV7-2 and TRBJ2-7, with 8 bases matching TRBD1. With V trimmed by 3 bases and J by 2 bases, 3 bases remained unmatched. CDR1 and CDR2 (germline): SGHTA, FQGNSA. The CDR3 has 14 amino acids. This CDR3 is CASSLWTGTYEQYF. The CDR3 bases are TGTGCCAGCAGCTTGTGGACAGGGACCTACGAGCAGTACTTC. Full variable domain (remainder filled in from reference TRBV7-2 and TRBJ2-7): GAGVSQSPSNKVTEKGKDVELRCDPISGHTALYWYRQSLGQGLEFLIYFQGNSAPDKSGLPSDRFSAERTGGSVSTLTIQRTQQEDSAVYLCASSLWTGTYEQYFGPGTRLTVT.

The V gene is TRBV11-2, the J gene TRBJ2-5; TRBD2 agrees at 11 bases. The CDR3 spans 15 residues. Trimming at V came to 7 bases and at J to 1 base, leaving 5 bases not matched to a gene. Germline CDR1 is SGHAT and CDR2 is FQNNGV. CDR3 amino acids: CASTPTSGTQETQYF. The CDR3, as DNA: TGTGCCAGCACCCCGACTAGCGGGACCCAAGAGACCCAGTACTTC.

The chain couples TRBV6-5 to TRBJ2-3; 9 nucleotides match TRBD2. Germline lookup yields CDR1 MNHEY and CDR2 SVGAGI. This CDR3 has 15 amino acids. V lost 2 bases and J lost 0; bases outside the gene matches: 0. The CDR3 sequence: CASSYGLASTDTQYF. As DNA, the CDR3 is TGTGCCAGCAGTTACGGACTAGCGAGCACAGATACGCAGTATTTT.